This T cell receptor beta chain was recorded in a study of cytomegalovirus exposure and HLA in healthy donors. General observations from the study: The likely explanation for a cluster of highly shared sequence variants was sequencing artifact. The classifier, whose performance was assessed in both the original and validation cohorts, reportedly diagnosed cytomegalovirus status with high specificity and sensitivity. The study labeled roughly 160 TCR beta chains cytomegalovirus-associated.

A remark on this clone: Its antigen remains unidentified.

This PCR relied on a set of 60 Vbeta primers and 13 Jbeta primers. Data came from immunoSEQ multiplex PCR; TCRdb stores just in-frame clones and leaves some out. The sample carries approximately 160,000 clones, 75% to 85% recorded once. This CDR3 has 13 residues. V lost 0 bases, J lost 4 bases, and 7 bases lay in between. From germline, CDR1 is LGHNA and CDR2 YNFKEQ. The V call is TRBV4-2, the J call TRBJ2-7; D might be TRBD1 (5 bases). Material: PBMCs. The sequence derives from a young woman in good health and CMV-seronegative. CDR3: CASSQDRAYEQYF. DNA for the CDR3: TGTGCCAGCAGCCAAGACAGGGCGTACGAGCAGTACTTC.